Below, one T cell receptor beta chain is given with its context. The antigen it binds to is not known. The sample holds no much larger clone one base away, and base qualities are not on file. TCRbeta CDR3 regions were amplified from genomic DNA using the immunoSEQ Assay, a bias-controlled multiplex PCR. Regarding the original processing steps: Nucleated cell counts per sample were estimated from amplification of reference gene primers within the assay. To quantify the absolute abundance of each unique TCRbeta CDR3 rearrangement, sequence reads were collapsed and filtered. For each sample, productive Simpson clonality was calculated by taking the square root of Simpson's diversity index across productive rearrangements. TCRdb re-hosts the immuneACCESS table, in-frame sequences only. Its copies lack some clones; in the studies checked, an unresolved V gene accounts for under half of them, and the cause for the rest is not known. The DNA gave D and trimming, while V, J and clone size come from that table. The sample profile shows about 280,000 clones; over 80% of them were found once. The leading ten clones occupy over 4% of the sample.

This sample is drawn from a study of blood T cell repertoires in COVID-19 (dated by TCRdb to the early 2020s). Background on the whole study: Collaborator samples came from the United States, Italy and Spain and covered acute and convalescent phases of COVID-19. The material from the prospective study consisted of cDNA or gDNA derived from T cells, B-cell-depleted T cells, or PBMCs. Subjects who had been exposed to COVID-19, were actively infected with it, or had recovered from it provided the deeply sampled blood TCRbeta repertoires that made up the dataset. A freely available public database, intended as a resource for researchers studying the immune response to SARS-CoV-2, is where the repertoires were released. Samples came from the ongoing ImmuneRACE study (first 160 participants) plus 1,254 subjects from 6 global collaborators. Sample metadata almost always included a de-identified subject ID, COVID-19 status, age in years and sex. Where HLA class I and class II types were available, the types were taken from metadata supplied by the sample provider, not from assay-based typing. Study-level results and caveats: The amount of clinical and demographic metadata varied by source and participant and was provided uncurated.

V is reduced by 8 bases and J by 9 bases, leaving a spacing of 17 bases between them. CDR1 and CDR2 are read off the germline V gene as MNHEY and SVGAGI. The CDR3 holds 13 amino acids from the cysteine to the phenylalanine. Of the read, only the CDR3 DNA is kept; its 39 bases are in frame from base 1. Enrolling through a virtual design, the prospective study's participants ranged in age from roughly 18 to 90 years and lived across 24 United States geographic areas. To assign participants to cohorts, the prospective study relied on clinical history that participants themselves reported in a screening survey and a study questionnaire. In the prospective study, mobile phlebotomists collected whole blood, serum and a nasopharyngeal or oropharyngeal swab from each participant. Over an approximately 2-month period, participants in the prospective study had the option of providing additional blood draws and questionnaires. Before DNA extraction, blood samples from the prospective study were shipped at room temperature or frozen.

This chain joins TRBV6-5 to TRBJ2-1; a tentative D match to TRBD2 spans 6 bases. Sequenced: PBMCs or T cells enriched from blood (not recorded which). This TCR came from a young woman with acute COVID-19. CDR3 region: CASRYIEGGEQFF. The sequenced DNA: TGTGCCAGCCGGTATATTGAGGGAGGTGAGCAGTTCTTC.